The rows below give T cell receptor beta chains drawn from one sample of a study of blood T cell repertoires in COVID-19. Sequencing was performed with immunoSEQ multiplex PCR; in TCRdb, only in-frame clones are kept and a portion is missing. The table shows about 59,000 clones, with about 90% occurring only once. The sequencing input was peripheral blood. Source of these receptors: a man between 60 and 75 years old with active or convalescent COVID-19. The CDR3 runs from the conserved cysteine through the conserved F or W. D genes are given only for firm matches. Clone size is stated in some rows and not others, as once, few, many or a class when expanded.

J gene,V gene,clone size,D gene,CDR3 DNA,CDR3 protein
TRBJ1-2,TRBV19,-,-,TGTGCCAGTAGTATGGATGTCGGGGTAGGCTACACCTTC,CASSMDVGVGYTF
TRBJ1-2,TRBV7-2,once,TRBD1,TGTGCCAGCAGCTTAAAGACAGGGGGCAATTATGGCTACACCTTC,CASSLKTGGNYGYTF
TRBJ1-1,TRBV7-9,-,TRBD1,TGTGCCAGCAGGTCGAACAGGGGGAACACTGAAGCTTTCTTT,CASRSNRGNTEAFF
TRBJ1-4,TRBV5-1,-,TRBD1,TGCGCCAGCAGCTTGGGGGGACAGGGCCGTAATGAAAAACTGTTTTTT,CASSLGGQGRNEKLFF
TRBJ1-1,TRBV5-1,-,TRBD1,TGCGCCAGCAGCTTGGTTATGGGGACAGGCATGAACACTGAAGCTTTCTTT,CASSLVMGTGMNTEAFF
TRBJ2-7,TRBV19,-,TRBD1,TGTGCCAGTAGCGACCCGGGACAGGGCCTCCACGAGCAGTACTTC,CASSDPGQGLHEQYF
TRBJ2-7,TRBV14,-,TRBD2,TGTGCCAGCAGCAAGGTACCGGGACTAGCGGGAGGGAGGACATCCTACGAGCAGTACTTC,CASSKVPGLAGGRTSYEQYF
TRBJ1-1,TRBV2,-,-,TGTGCCAGCAGGGGACAGAACACTGAAGCTTTCTTT,CASRGQNTEAFF
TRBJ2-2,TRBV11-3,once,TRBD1,TGTGCCAGCAGCTTAGCGATTGGGGCAGGGGGCATCGGGGAGCTGTTTTTT,CASSLAIGAGGIGELFF
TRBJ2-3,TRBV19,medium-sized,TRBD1,TGTGCCAGTGCCCTCGGAACAGGGGCCGGGGCAGATACGCAGTATTTT,CASALGTGAGADTQYF
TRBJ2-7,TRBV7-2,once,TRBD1,TGTGCCAGCAGCGAGAGACAGGGCGGGGAGCAGTACTTC,CASSERQGGEQYF
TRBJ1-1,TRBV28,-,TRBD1,TGTGCCAGCAGTTCGAGGAGACAGGGGGCGGGCACTGAAGCTTTCTTT,CASSSRRQGAGTEAFF
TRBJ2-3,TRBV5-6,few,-,TGTGCCAGCTCTGCGCCTTGGTCCAAATACACAGATACGCAGTATTTT,CASSAPWSKYTDTQYF
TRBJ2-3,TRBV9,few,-,TGTGCCAGCAGCGCCGGACTTTTCACAGATACGCAGTATTTT,CASSAGLFTDTQYF
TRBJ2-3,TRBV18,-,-,TGTGCCAGCTCACCACCCCAAGGGAGAGCTGCAGATACGCAGTATTTT,CASSPPQGRAADTQYF
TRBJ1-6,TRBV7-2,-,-,TGTGCCAGCAGCTCCGGAACTAACTCACCCCTCCACTTT,CASSSGTNSPLHF
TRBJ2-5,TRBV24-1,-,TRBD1,TGTGCCACCAGTGATCCTCGACAGGGTCTGATGGAGACCCAGTACTTC,CATSDPRQGLMETQYF
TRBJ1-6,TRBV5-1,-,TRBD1,TGCGCCAGCAGCTGGGACAGTAATAATTCACCCCTCCACTTT,CASSWDSNNSPLHF
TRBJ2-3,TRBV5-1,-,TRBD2,TGCGCCAGCAGCTCGGTTGCGACTAGCGGTACGCAGTATTTT,CASSSVATSGTQYF
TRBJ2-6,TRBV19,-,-,TGTGCCAGTAGTAGCGGCGGCAAGAGCTCTGGGGCCAACGTCCTGACTTTC,CASSSGGKSSGANVLTF
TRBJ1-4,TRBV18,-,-,TGTGCCAGCTCACAACAGGGTGAAAAACTGTTTTTT,CASSQQGEKLFF
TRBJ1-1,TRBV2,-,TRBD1,TGTGCCAGCAGCTTTAACAGGGGAAAAGGAGCTTTCTTT,CASSFNRGKGAFF
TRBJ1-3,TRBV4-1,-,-,TGCGCCAGCAGCCAAGTCTTTTTGTCTGGAAACACCATATATTTT,CASSQVFLSGNTIYF
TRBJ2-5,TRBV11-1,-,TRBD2,TGTGCCAGCAGCTTAAATAGCGGGAGAGAGACCCAGTACTTC,CASSLNSGRETQYF
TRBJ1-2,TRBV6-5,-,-,TGTGCCAGCAGCGCGCGGGTCTCCTATGGCTACACCTTC,CASSARVSYGYTF
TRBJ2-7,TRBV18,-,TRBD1,TGTGCCAGCTCCGAGACAGGGAGCGAGCAGTACTTC,CASSETGSEQYF
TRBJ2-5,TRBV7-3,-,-,TGTGCCAGCAGCTTGACGGCGGGTCAAGAGACCCAGTACTTC,CASSLTAGQETQYF
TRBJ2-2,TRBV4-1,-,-,TGCGCCAGCAGCCGGATTAACAGCTTGGAGCTGTTTTTT,CASSRINSLELFF
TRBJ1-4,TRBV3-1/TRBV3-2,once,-,TGTGCCAGCAGCCTAAGGAAAAGCGTCGCAACTAATGAAAAACTGTTTTTT,CASSLRKSVATNEKLFF
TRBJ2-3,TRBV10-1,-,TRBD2,TGCGCCAGCGCCCCAGCGGGAATTATGACAGATACGCAGTATTTT,CASAPAGIMTDTQYF
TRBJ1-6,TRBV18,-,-,TGTGCCAGCTCACCAATAGGACTTTATAATTCACCCCTCCACTTT,CASSPIGLYNSPLHF
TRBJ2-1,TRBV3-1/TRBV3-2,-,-,TGTGCCAGCAGCCCCGTACCAAGCGGAGCCAGGTACAATGAGCAGTTCTTC,CASSPVPSGARYNEQFF
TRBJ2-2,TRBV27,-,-,TGTGCCAGCAGTTTATCCTACAGGGCAGGCGGGGAGCTGTTTTTT,CASSLSYRAGGELFF
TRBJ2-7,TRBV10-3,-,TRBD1,TGTGCCATCAGTGAGGGGGACAGCTACTACGAGCAGTACTTC,CAISEGDSYYEQYF
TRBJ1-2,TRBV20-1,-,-,TGCAGTGCTAGTCGGGTTGACTATGGCTACACCTTC,CSASRVDYGYTF